The 5 T cell receptor beta chains listed next were all sequenced from one sample in a study of T cell responses to AZD1222 COVID-19 vaccine. Only in-frame clones appear in the TCRdb table, and some are missing; sequencing was by immunoSEQ multiplex PCR. The table includes approximately 130,000 clones, 70% to 90% detected once. The sample was peripheral blood, taken 28 days after the second AZD1222 dose. These receptors all stem from an adult who received the AZD1222 COVID-19 vaccine.

The chain links TRBV27 to TRBJ1-2; 7 bases are shared with TRBD1. The germline CDR1 and CDR2 sequences are MNHEY and SMNVEV (reference sequence). J lost 8 bases, V lost 3 bases, and 6 bases had no gene match. The CDR3 totals 13 residues. The CDR3 loop is CASSLTGSIGYTF. The CDR3 nucleotides read TGTGCCAGCAGTTTGACAGGGAGTATAGGCTACACCTTC.

The chain has TRBV14 and TRBJ1-3; the match to TRBD1 covers 9 bases. Germline loops: CDR1 SGHDN, CDR2 FVKESK. The CDR3 consists of 15 residues. V was clipped by 3 bases and J by 1 base; unmatched bases: 1. The CDR3 region has the DNA TGTGCCAGCAGCCAGACAGGGGGATCTGGAAACACCATATATTTT. Encoded protein: CASSQTGGSGNTIYF.

The chain carries TRBV4-1 and TRBJ1-2, with unresolved D. Trimming left V 4 bases short and J 0 bases short, with 12 bases between. CDR1 and CDR2 from the germline V gene are MGHRA and YSYEKL. CDR3 size: 15 residues. This chain's CDR3 is CASSLEGSSNYGYTF. CDR3 DNA sequence: TGCGCCAGCAGCCTCGAGGGCAGTTCTAACTATGGCTACACCTTC.

The chain couples TRBV5-5 to TRBJ2-7, with TRBD2 matching over 10 bases. CDR3 length equals 14 residues. Trimming cost V 0 bases and J 5 bases; bases outside gene matches: 2. Germline CDR1 reads SGHKS; CDR2 reads YYEKEE (reference sequence). In nucleotides, the CDR3 is TGTGCCAGCAGCTTGGGCGGGACTAGCGACGAGCAGTACTTC. Translated: CASSLGGTSDEQYF.

CDR3 residues: CASRAPGFGNTIYF. DNA for the CDR3: TGTGCCAGCAGGGCCCCCGGCTTTGGAAACACCATATATTTT. V usage is TRBV6-5 and J usage is TRBJ1-3; D gene unclear. The CDR3 runs to 14 residues. The germline V and J ends were trimmed by 6 bases and 3 bases, with 12 bases remaining between them. Germline lookup yields CDR1 MNHEY and CDR2 SVGAGI.